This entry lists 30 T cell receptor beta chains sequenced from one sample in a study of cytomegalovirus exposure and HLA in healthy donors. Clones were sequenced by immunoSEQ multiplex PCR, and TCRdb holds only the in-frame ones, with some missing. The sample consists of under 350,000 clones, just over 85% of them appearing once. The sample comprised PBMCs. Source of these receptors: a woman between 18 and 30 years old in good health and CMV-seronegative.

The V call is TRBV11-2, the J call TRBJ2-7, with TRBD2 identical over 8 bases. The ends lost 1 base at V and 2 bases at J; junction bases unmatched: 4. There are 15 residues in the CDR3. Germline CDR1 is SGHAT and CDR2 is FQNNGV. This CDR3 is CASSLGGGNTYEQYF. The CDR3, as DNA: TGTGCCAGCAGCTTAGGCGGGGGGAACACCTACGAGCAGTACTTC.

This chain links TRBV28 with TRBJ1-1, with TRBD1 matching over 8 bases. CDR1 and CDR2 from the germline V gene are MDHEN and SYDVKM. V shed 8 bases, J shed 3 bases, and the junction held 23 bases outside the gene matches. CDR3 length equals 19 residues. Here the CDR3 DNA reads TGTGCCAGCGAATTCCAAATATCCCCACAGGACAGGGAGGACACTGAAGCTTTCTTT. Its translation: CASEFQISPQDREDTEAFF.

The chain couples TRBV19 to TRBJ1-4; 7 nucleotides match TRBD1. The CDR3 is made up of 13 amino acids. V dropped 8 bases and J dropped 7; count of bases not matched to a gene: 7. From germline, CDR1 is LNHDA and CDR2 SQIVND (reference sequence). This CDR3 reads CASAGQMGEKLFF. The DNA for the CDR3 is TGTGCCAGTGCGGGACAGATGGGTGAAAAACTGTTTTTT.

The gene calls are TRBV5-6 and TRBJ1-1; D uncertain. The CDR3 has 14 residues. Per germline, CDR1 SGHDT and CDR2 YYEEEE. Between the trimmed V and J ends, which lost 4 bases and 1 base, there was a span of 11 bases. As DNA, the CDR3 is TGTGCCAGCAGCCCGACTTTCGGGAACACTGAAGCTTTCTTT. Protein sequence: CASSPTFGNTEAFF. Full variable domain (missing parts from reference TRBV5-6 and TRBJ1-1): DAGVTQSPTHLIKTRGQQVTLRCSPKSGHDTVSWYQQALGQGPQFIFQYYEEEERQRGNFPDRFSGHQFPNYSSELNVNALLLGDSALYLCASSPTFGNTEAFFGQGTRLTVV.

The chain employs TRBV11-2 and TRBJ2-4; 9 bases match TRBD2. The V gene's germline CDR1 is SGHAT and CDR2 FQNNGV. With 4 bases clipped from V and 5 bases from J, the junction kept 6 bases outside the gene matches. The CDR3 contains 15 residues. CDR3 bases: TGTGCCAGCAGCTCCCTAGCGGGGACTCAAAACATTCAGTACTTC. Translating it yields CASSSLAGTQNIQYF. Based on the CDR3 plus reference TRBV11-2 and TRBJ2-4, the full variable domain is EAGVAQSPRYKIIEKRQSVAFWCNPISGHATLYWYQQILGQGPKLLIQFQNNGVVDDSQLPKDRFSAERLKGVDSTLKIQPAKLEDSAVYLCASSSLAGTQNIQYFGAGTRLSVL.

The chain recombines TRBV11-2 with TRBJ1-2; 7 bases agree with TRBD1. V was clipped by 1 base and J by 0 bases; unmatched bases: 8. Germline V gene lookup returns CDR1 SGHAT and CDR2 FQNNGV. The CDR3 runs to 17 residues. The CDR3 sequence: CASSLGLGTASNYGYTF. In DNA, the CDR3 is TGTGCCAGCAGCTTAGGGTTGGGGACAGCTTCTAACTATGGCTACACCTTC.

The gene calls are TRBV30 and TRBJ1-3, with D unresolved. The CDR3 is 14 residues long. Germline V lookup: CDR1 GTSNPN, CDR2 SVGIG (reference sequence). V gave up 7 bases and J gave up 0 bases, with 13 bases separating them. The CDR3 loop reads CASWTGSSGNTIYF. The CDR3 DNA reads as TGTGCCTCCTGGACGGGGAGCTCTGGAAACACCATATATTTT.

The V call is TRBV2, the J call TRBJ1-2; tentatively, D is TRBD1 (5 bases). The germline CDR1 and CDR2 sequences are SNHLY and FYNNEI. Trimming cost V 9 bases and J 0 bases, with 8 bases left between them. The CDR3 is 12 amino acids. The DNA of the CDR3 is TGTGCCAGTTCGACAGCTAACTATGGCTACACCTTC. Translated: CASSTANYGYTF.

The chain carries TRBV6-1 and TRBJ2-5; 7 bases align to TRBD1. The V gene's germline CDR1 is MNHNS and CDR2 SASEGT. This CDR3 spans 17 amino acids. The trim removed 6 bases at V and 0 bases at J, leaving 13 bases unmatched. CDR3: CASRELFRQGYQETQYF. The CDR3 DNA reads TGTGCCAGCAGGGAATTATTTAGACAGGGATACCAAGAGACCCAGTACTTC.

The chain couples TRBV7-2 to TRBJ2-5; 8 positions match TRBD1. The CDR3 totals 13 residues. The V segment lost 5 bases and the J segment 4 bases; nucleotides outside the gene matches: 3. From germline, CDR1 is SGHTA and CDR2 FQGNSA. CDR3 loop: CASSPTGGETQYF. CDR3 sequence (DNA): TGTGCCAGCAGCCCTACAGGGGGAGAGACCCAGTACTTC.

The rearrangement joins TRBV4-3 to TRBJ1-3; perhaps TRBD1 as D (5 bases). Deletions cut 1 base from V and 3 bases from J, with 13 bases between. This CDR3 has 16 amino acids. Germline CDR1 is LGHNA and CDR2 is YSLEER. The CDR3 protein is CASSQVSGEGGNTIYF. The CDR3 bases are TGCGCCAGCAGCCAAGTATCGGGGGAGGGTGGAAACACCATATATTTT.

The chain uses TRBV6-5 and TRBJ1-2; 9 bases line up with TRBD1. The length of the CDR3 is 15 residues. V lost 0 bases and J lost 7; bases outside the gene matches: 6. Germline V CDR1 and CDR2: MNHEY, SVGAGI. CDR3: CASSYSKQGAGGYTF. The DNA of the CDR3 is TGTGCCAGCAGTTACTCGAAACAGGGGGCCGGTGGCTACACCTTC.

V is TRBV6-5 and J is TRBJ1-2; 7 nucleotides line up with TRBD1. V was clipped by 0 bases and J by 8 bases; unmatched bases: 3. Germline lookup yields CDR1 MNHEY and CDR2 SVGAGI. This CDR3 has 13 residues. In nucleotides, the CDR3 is TGTGCCAGCAGTTACTCAGGGGGCAGGGGCTACACCTTC. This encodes CASSYSGGRGYTF.

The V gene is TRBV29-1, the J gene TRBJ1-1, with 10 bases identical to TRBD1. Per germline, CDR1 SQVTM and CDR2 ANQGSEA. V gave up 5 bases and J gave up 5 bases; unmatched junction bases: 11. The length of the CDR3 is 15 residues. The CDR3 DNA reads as TGCAGCGTTCTAAGGACAGGGGGGCGGACGACTGAAGCTTTCTTT. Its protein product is CSVLRTGGRTTEAFF.

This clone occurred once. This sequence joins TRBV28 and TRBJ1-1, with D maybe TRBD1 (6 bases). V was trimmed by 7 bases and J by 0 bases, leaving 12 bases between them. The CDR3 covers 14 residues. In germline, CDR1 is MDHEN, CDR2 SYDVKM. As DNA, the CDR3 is TGTGCCAGCACCTTTGGGGGCCTGAACACTGAAGCTTTCTTT. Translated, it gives CASTFGGLNTEAFF. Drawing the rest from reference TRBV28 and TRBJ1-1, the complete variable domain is DVKVTQSSRYLVKRTGEKVFLECVQDMDHENMFWYRQDPGLGLRLIYFSYDVKMKEKGDIPEGYSVSREKKERFSLILESASTNQTSMYLCASTFGGLNTEAFFGQGTRLTVV.

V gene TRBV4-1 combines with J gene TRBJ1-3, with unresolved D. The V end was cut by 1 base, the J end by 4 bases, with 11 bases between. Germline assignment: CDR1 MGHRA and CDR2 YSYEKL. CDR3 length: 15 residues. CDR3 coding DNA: TGCGCCAGCAGCCAAGTATCCGGAGGGGGAAACACCATATATTTT. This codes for CASSQVSGGGNTIYF.

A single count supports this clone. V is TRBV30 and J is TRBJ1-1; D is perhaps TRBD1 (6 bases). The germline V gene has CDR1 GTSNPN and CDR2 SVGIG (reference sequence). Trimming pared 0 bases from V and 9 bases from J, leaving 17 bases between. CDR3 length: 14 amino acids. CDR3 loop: CAWSVRSQGSKAFF. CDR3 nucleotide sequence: TGTGCCTGGAGTGTACGGTCTCAGGGGTCTAAAGCTTTCTTT.

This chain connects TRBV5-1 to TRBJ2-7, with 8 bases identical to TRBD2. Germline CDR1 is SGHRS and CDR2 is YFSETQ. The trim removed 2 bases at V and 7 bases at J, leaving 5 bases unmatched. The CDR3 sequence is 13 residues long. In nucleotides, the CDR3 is TGCGCCAGCAGCTTAACAAGCGGGAGAGAGCAGTACTTC. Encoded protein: CASSLTSGREQYF.

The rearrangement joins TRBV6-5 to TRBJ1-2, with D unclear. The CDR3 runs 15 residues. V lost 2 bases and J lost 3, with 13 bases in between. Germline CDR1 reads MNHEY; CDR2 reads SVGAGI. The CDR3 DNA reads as TGTGCCAGCAGTTACGGGCTTGGGAGAGACTATGGCTACACCTTC. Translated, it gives CASSYGLGRDYGYTF.

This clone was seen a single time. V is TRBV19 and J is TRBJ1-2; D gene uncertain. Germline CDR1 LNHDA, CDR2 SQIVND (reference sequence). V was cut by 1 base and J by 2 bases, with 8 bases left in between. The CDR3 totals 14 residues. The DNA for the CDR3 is TGTGCCAGTAGTATAGCCCCACAGAACTATGGCTACACCTTC. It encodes CASSIAPQNYGYTF.

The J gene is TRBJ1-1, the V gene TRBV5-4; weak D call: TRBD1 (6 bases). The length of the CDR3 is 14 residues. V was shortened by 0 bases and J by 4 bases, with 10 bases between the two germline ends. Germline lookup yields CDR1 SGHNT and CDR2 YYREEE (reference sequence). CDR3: CASSLGGRFTEAFF. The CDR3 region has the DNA TGTGCCAGCAGCTTGGGGGGGCGATTCACTGAAGCTTTCTTT.

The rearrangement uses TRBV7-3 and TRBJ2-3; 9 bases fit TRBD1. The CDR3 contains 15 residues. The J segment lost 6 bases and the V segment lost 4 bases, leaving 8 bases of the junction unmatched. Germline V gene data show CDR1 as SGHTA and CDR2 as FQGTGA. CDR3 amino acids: CASSSTGGRIDTQYF. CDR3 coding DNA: TGTGCCAGCAGCTCCACAGGGGGCCGCATTGATACGCAGTATTTT. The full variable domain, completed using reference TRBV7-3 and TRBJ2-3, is GAGVSQTPSNKVTEKGKYVELRCDPISGHTALYWYRQSLGQGPEFLIYFQGTGAADDSGLPNDRFFAVRPEGSVSTLKIQRTERGDSAVYLCASSSTGGRIDTQYFGPGTRLTVL.

CDR3 DNA: TGTGCCAGCAGTTACTCGATTCTGGGCATGGGGACCCAGTACTTC. Residues: CASSYSILGMGTQYF. The V call is TRBV6-5, the J call TRBJ2-5; D remains ambiguous. V lost 0 bases to trimming and J lost 7 bases, with 15 bases between them. There are 15 residues in the CDR3. Germline CDR1 reads MNHEY; CDR2 reads SVGAGI.

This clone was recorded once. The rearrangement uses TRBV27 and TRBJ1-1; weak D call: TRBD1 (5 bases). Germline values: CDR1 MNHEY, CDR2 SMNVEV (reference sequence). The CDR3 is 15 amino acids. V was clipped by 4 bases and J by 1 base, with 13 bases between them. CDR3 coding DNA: TGTGCCAGCAGTTCCTATGCGGGGGGGAACACTGAAGCTTTCTTT. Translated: CASSSYAGGNTEAFF.

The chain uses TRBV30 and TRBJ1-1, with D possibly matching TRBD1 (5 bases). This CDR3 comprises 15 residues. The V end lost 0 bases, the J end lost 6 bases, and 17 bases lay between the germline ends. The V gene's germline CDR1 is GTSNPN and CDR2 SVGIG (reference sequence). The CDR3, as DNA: TGTGCCTGGAGTGTAACCGGGTTGGGCAGGGCTGAAGCTTTCTTT. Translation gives CAWSVTGLGRAEAFF.

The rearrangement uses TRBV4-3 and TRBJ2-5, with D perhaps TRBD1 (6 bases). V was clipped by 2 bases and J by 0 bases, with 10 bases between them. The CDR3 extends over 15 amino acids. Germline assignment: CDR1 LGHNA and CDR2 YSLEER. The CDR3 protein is CASSQNNRDQETQYF. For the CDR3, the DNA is TGCGCCAGCAGCCAAAATAACAGGGACCAAGAGACCCAGTACTTC.

For the CDR3, the DNA is TGTGCCAGCAGCTTAGGGCTAGCGGAGTCCTCATATACGCAGTATTTT. Translation: CASSLGLAESSYTQYF. The gene calls are TRBV7-7 and TRBJ2-3; 7 nucleotides line up with TRBD2. V lost 1 base and J lost 7; bases outside the gene matches: 11. The CDR3 sequence is 16 residues long. CDR1 is SSHAT and CDR2 is FNYEAQ in the germline V gene (reference sequence).

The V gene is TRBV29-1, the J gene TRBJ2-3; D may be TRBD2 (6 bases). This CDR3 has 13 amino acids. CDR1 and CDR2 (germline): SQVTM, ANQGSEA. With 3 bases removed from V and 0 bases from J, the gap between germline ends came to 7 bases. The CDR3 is CSVDAGSTDTQYF. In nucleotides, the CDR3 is TGCAGCGTTGACGCGGGGAGCACAGATACGCAGTATTTT.

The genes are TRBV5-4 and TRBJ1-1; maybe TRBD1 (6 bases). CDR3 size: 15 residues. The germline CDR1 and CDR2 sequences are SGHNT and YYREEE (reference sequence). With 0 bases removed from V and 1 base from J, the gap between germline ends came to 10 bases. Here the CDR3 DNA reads TGTGCCAGCAGCTTGGAAGGGGGAAGGAACACTGAAGCTTTCTTT. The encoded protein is CASSLEGGRNTEAFF.

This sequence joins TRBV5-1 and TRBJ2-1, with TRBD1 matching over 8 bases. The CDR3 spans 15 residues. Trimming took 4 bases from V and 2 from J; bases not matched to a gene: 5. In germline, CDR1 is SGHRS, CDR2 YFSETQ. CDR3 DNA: TGCGCCAGCAGCGGTACAGGGGGTACCTACAATGAGCAGTTCTTC. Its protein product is CASSGTGGTYNEQFF.